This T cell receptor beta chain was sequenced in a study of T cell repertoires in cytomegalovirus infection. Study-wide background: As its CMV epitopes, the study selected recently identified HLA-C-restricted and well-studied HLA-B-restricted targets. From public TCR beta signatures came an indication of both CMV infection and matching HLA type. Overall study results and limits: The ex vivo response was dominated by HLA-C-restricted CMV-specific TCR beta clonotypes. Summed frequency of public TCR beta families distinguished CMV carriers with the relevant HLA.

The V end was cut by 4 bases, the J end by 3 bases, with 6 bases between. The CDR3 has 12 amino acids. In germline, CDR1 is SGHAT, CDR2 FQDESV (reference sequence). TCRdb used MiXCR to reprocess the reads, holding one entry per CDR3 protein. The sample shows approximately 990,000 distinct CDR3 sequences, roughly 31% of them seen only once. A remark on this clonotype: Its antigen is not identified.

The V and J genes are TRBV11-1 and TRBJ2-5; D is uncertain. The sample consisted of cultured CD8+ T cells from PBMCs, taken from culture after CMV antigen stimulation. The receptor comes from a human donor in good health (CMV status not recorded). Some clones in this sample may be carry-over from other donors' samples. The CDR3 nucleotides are TGTGCCAGCAGCTGGGTAGAAGAGACCCAGTACTTC. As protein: CASSWVEETQYF. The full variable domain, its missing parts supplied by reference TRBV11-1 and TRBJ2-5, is EAEVAQSPRYKITEKSQAVAFWCDPISGHATLYWYRQILGQGPELLVQFQDESVVDDSQLPKDRFSAERLKGVDSTLKIQPAELGDSAMYLCASSWVEETQYFGPGTRLLVL.